This T cell receptor (beta chain) was profiled in a study of identical twins. Germline V gene lookup returns CDR1 DFQATT and CDR2 SNEGSKA (reference sequence). The ends lost 6 bases at V and 10 bases at J; junction bases unmatched: 10. The CDR3 totals 14 residues. TCRdb recomputed calls from the 5' RACE reads with MiXCR, one row per CDR3 protein. Of a few hundred thousand distinct CDR3 sequences listed, roughly 9% were seen once; the top ten hold 8% to 9.5%. The chain carries TRBV20-1 and TRBJ1-6; TRBD1 matches 9 bases. The source is a woman between 50 and 59 years old in good health. The specimen sequenced was naive T cells sorted from blood. CDR3 coding DNA: TGCAGTGCAGACCCGGGACAGGGTATATCACCCCTCCACTTT. Protein: CSADPGQGISPLHF.